The following is a T cell receptor (beta chain) sequence with its context. This sample was taken from a study of Ad26.COV2.S vaccination and SARS-CoV-2 variants. The CDR3 is made up of 15 amino acids. V shed 7 bases and J shed 3 bases, with 16 bases lying between them. CDR1 and CDR2 from the germline V gene are MNHEY and SVGAGI. Stated treatment: some 20 received Ad26.COV2.S at low or high dose, single or two shots; several received placebo; per-sample allocation not given. Samples analyzed were those drawn on day 63 after the first vaccine or placebo injection. Using immunoSEQ multiplex PCR, the repertoire was profiled, and TCRdb retains in-frame clones only, with some absent. The table includes around 300,000 clones, about 88% detected once.

The sequence came from a person between 18 and 65 years old who received the Ad26.COV2.S COVID-19 vaccine or a placebo. This sequence joins TRBV6-5 and TRBJ2-1, with TRBD2 as a possible D gene (6 bases). Sequencing used peripheral blood, obtained in a trial of Ad26.COV2.S vaccine versus placebo. The CDR3 DNA sequence: TGTGCCAGCACCCCCAGGAGGGGCGGCTACAATGAGCAGTTCTTC. Protein product: CASTPRRGGYNEQFF.